This TCR beta chain was identified during a study of blood T cell repertoires in COVID-19. Study in general: PBMCs, B-cell-depleted T cells, or T cells provided the cDNA or gDNA that made up the material.

In the original analysis: Reference gene primer amplification yielded estimated nucleated cell counts. Clones were read by immunoSEQ multiplex PCR, and TCRdb kept only the in-frame ones, dropping some. The V and J calls and clone size were taken over from that table, and D and trimming were inferred from the DNA. The sample gives under 350,000 clones, 80% to 95% of which show up once; 6.8% is in the top ten. Germline-derived CDR1 and CDR2 are SGHNT and YYREEE (reference sequence). Trimming pared 4 bases from V and 4 bases from J, leaving 10 bases between. The CDR3 extends over 13 amino acids. The J gene is TRBJ2-3, the V gene TRBV5-4; no definite D call. This sequence was found in a woman aged 30 to 39 with COVID-19, enrolled during active disease. Input material: peripheral blood. The CDR3 region has the DNA TGTGCCAGCAGCCACCAGACACCAGATACGCAGTATTTT. Its translation: CASSHQTPDTQYF.